This T cell receptor beta chain stems from a study of blood T cell repertoires in COVID-19. Whole-study context: Sources were T cells, B-cell-depleted T cells, or PBMCs; the material itself was cDNA or gDNA.

J was trimmed by 4 bases and V by 0 bases; bases with no gene match: 2. Looked up from germline, CDR1 is MNHEY and CDR2 is SMNVEV (reference sequence). The CDR3 runs 15 residues. Clones were read by immunoSEQ multiplex PCR, and TCRdb kept only the in-frame ones, dropping some. The table shows roughly 120,000 clones, with roughly four fifths occurring only once. The specimen sequenced was peripheral blood. The chain is built from TRBV27 and TRBJ1-2, with 10 bases identical to TRBD1. The clonotype was recovered from a human donor in a cohort sampled during active COVID-19. CDR3 region: CASSLSDRGLYGYTF. DNA for the CDR3: TGTGCCAGCAGTTTATCAGACAGGGGGCTCTATGGCTACACCTTC.